What follows are 29 T cell receptor beta chains derived from one specimen sequenced in a study of cytomegalovirus exposure and HLA in healthy donors. The PCR made use of 60 Vbeta and 13 Jbeta primers. Libraries were prepared by immunoSEQ multiplex PCR; TCRdb keeps only in-frame clonotypes and omits some of them. This sample has approximately 150,000 clones, with under 80% found just once. Sequencing was performed on PBMCs. The origin of the receptors is a human donor in good health.

As to this clone: Its ends do not fully match the called genes, so a read error is possible. V is TRBV7-3 and J is TRBJ2-1; D call uncertain. The CDR3 runs 15 residues. CDR1 and CDR2 from the germline V gene are SGHTA and FQGTGA. DNA of the CDR3: TGTGCCAGCAGCTTACAGGCTCGATCCTCCAATGAGCAGTTCTTC. This codes for CASSLQARSSNEQFF.

The gene calls are TRBV7-8 and TRBJ2-7; 11 nucleotides match TRBD1. The CDR3 covers 16 residues. V lost 5 bases, J lost 0 bases, and 6 bases stayed unmatched. Germline assignment: CDR1 SGHVS and CDR2 FQNEAQ. As DNA, the CDR3 is TGTGCCAGCAGCCGCACCGGGACAGGGGGCTCCTACGAGCAGTACTTC. Protein product: CASSRTGTGGSYEQYF.

This clone was observed a single time. The chain is built from TRBV5-1 and TRBJ1-1, with D hard to call. CDR1 is SGHRS, CDR2 YFSETQ, per germline. V gave up 0 bases and J gave up 1 base, with 10 bases separating them. This CDR3 spans 15 amino acids. The CDR3 sequence is CASSLVPGGNTEAFF. CDR3 bases: TGCGCCAGCAGCTTGGTCCCGGGAGGGAACACTGAAGCTTTCTTT.

V usage is TRBV7-2 and J usage is TRBJ2-1, with D uncertain. CDR3 length: 17 residues. The V gene's germline CDR1 is SGHTA and CDR2 FQGNSA. Trimming pared 5 bases from V and 4 bases from J, leaving 21 bases between. The DNA of the CDR3 is TGTGCCAGCAGCGGTTCACTGCGCGGCGAGCCTTACAATGAGCAGTTCTTC. This translates into CASSGSLRGEPYNEQFF.

In its sample, this clone was seen a few times. The rearrangement joins TRBV15 to TRBJ2-1; 7 bases align to TRBD2. The CDR3 length is 16 residues. The germline gives CDR1 LNHNV, CDR2 YYDKDF (reference sequence). V dropped 0 bases and J dropped 6; count of bases not matched to a gene: 8. The CDR3 loop is CATSRDSTSFGNEQFF. CDR3 DNA: TGTGCCACCAGCAGAGATTCGACTAGCTTTGGCAATGAGCAGTTCTTC.

Points on this clone: One end of the junction varies from germline; a read error may be responsible. Other DNA sequences in this specimen translate into the identical CDR3. The rearrangement links TRBV6-1 to TRBJ1-1; the match to TRBD1 covers 7 bases. Germline CDR1 and CDR2: MNHNS and SASEGT. There are 13 residues in the CDR3. CDR3 sequence reads: CASSEDTGAEAFF. The CDR3 DNA reads as TGTGCCAGCAGTGAAGACACAGGGGCTGAGGCTTTCTTT.

The chain joins TRBV5-6 to TRBJ2-1, with TRBD2 matching 8 bases. The CDR3 runs 15 residues. Germline V gene sequence: CDR1 SGHDT, CDR2 YYEEEE. V lost 4 bases to trimming and J lost 3 bases; unmatched junction nucleotides: 6. CDR3 region: CASSPGLVLYNEQFF. The CDR3 DNA is TGTGCCAGCAGCCCGGGACTAGTGCTCTACAATGAGCAGTTCTTC. Together with reference TRBV5-6 and TRBJ2-1, the CDR3 gives the full variable domain: DAGVTQSPTHLIKTRGQQVTLRCSPKSGHDTVSWYQQALGQGPQFIFQYYEEEERQRGNFPDRFSGHQFPNYSSELNVNALLLGDSALYLCASSPGLVLYNEQFFGPGTRLTVL.

Written as DNA, the CDR3 is TGCGCCAGCAGCTTGGGTGGGGGGTCAAGTCAGCCCCAGCATTTT. It is translated as CASSLGGGSSQPQHF. J is TRBJ1-5 and V is TRBV5-1, with D possibly being TRBD1 (5 bases). Per germline, CDR1 SGHRS and CDR2 YFSETQ. Trimming removed 0 bases at V and 6 bases at J, with 13 bases between. This CDR3 region has 15 residues. The full variable domain, rest sourced from reference TRBV5-1 and TRBJ1-5, is KAGVTQTPRYLIKTRGQQVTLSCSPISGHRSVSWYQQTPGQGLQFLFEYFSETQRNKGNFPGRFSGRQFSNSRSEMNVSTLELGDSALYLCASSLGGGSSQPQHFGDGTRLSIL.

This chain connects TRBV29-1 to TRBJ1-2; D gene uncertain. The germline V gene encodes CDR1 SQVTM and CDR2 ANQGSEA. The CDR3 totals 13 residues. V lost 6 bases and J 6 bases, leaving 17 bases between the germline ends. The chain's CDR3 is CSVSLSGIDGYTF. The CDR3 DNA follows: TGCAGCGTATCCCTCTCCGGGATAGATGGCTACACCTTC.

This chain connects TRBV19 to TRBJ1-6, with D unclear. Trimming pared 6 bases from V and 7 bases from J, leaving 10 bases between. This CDR3 is built from 13 residues. Germline V CDR1 and CDR2: LNHDA, SQIVND (reference sequence). CDR3 sequence: CASRGLTNSPLHF. CDR3 in DNA: TGTGCCAGTAGGGGCCTGACAAATTCACCCCTCCACTTT.

This clone appeared a few times. The rearrangement joins TRBV4-1 to TRBJ2-7, with D possibly TRBD1 on 7 matching bases. This CDR3 spans 14 amino acids. Trimming took off 3 bases at V and 5 bases at J, with 14 bases between the two ends. In germline, CDR1 is MGHRA, CDR2 YSYEKL. CDR3 residues: CASSQAGGRDEQYF. For the CDR3, the DNA is TGCGCCAGCAGCCAGGCAGGGGGGCGTGACGAGCAGTACTTC.

J is TRBJ2-5 and V is TRBV7-3; 11 bases are a match to TRBD2. J gave up 3 bases and V 4 bases, and 4 bases lay outside the gene matches. Germline V gene lookup returns CDR1 SGHTA and CDR2 FQGTGA. This CDR3 comprises 15 residues. The chain's CDR3 is CASSSAGLAEETQYF. DNA for the CDR3: TGTGCCAGCAGCTCCGCGGGACTAGCGGAAGAGACCCAGTACTTC.

This clone was seen once. This chain uses TRBV6-6 with TRBJ1-1; D is undetermined. Trimming stripped 7 bases from V and 8 bases from J, with 14 bases between. This CDR3 spans 12 amino acids. CDR1 MNHNY and CDR2 SVGAGI come from the germline V gene (reference sequence). CDR3 protein: CASTRAGTEAFF. In DNA, the CDR3 is TGTGCCAGCACCCGAGCAGGCACCGAAGCTTTCTTT.

V gene TRBV2 combines with J gene TRBJ2-2; 9 bases are a match to TRBD1. V trimming: 3 bases; J trimming: 1 base; junction bases outside the gene matches: 3. CDR1 and CDR2 (germline): SNHLY, FYNNEI. The CDR3 extends over 16 amino acids. CDR3 sequence: CASSETGGRNTGELFF. The CDR3 nucleotides are TGTGCCAGCAGTGAGACAGGGGGTCGGAACACCGGGGAGCTGTTTTTT.

CDR3 protein: CASSYPTGGVTEAFF. The CDR3 bases are TGTGCCAGCAGCTACCCGACAGGGGGTGTCACTGAAGCTTTCTTT. V and J are TRBV7-9 and TRBJ1-1, with 9 bases lining up with TRBD1. Germline CDR1 reads SEHNR; CDR2 reads FQNEAQ (reference sequence). The CDR3 consists of 15 residues. With V trimmed by 4 bases and J by 4 bases, 7 bases remained unmatched.

The chain has TRBV5-6 and TRBJ1-5; D ambiguous. CDR1 is SGHDT and CDR2 is YYEEEE in the germline V gene. Deletions cut 2 bases from V and 2 bases from J, with 8 bases between. This CDR3 has 14 amino acids. The DNA of the CDR3 is TGTGCCAGCAGCTTAAGCGTCGGCAATCAGCCCCAGCATTTT. Its protein product is CASSLSVGNQPQHF.

CDR3 residues: CASSSPDTNYGYTF. The CDR3 coding sequence is TGTGCCAGCAGCTCCCCAGACACCAACTATGGCTACACCTTC. V is TRBV7-9 and J is TRBJ1-2; no clear D. The CDR3 length is 14 residues. CDR1 and CDR2 from the germline V gene are SEHNR and FQNEAQ (reference sequence). V was clipped by 4 bases and J by 2 bases, with 11 bases between them.

The chain links TRBV27 to TRBJ1-1, with 8 bases lining up with TRBD1. The V and J ends lost 5 bases and 4 bases, in that order; junction bases with no gene match: 12. Germline V gives CDR1 MNHEY, CDR2 SMNVEV (reference sequence). The CDR3 is 16 amino acids. The CDR3 here is CASSPLVGTGGTEAFF. CDR3 nucleotide sequence: TGTGCCAGCAGTCCGCTGGTGGGTACAGGGGGCACTGAAGCTTTCTTT.

The genes are TRBV27 and TRBJ2-2; 8 bases map to TRBD2. Germline V gives CDR1 MNHEY, CDR2 SMNVEV (reference sequence). The CDR3 contains 14 residues. J was trimmed by 5 bases and V by 4 bases; bases with no gene match: 3. The CDR3 sequence is CASSYGTRTGELFF. The CDR3 region has the DNA TGTGCCAGCAGTTACGGGACTAGGACCGGGGAGCTGTTTTTT.

This chain connects TRBV21-1 to TRBJ1-6; the D call of TRBD1 is as the table states it, not checked on the DNA. TRBV21-1 is flagged as a pseudogene. The CDR3 is 19 residues long. The CDR3 DNA reads as TGTGCCAGCAGCAAAAGGGGACAGGGGGCACCCCCGAGGGGTTCACCCCTCCACTTT. Its translation: CASSKRGQGAPPRGSPLHF.

This clone was observed a few times. The chain links TRBV4-3 to TRBJ1-4, with a possible D match to TRBD1 (5 bases). CDR3 length: 16 residues. Trimming shortened V by 0 bases and J by 3 bases, and 11 bases separated the two germline ends. Germline V CDR1 and CDR2: LGHNA, YSLEER. CDR3 loop: CASSQDAGIANEKLFF. The CDR3 DNA reads as TGCGCCAGCAGCCAAGATGCAGGGATCGCTAATGAAAAACTGTTTTTT.

This rearrangement joins TRBV19 to TRBJ2-3; maybe TRBD2 (7 bases). V lost 2 bases, J lost 4 bases, and 16 bases lay in between. The CDR3 runs 16 residues. The V gene's germline CDR1 is LNHDA and CDR2 SQIVND (reference sequence). The DNA for the CDR3 is TGTGCCAGTAGTATAAGAAGGGGGGGTAGCCCAGATACGCAGTATTTT. The encoded protein is CASSIRRGGSPDTQYF.

The chain links TRBV7-8 to TRBJ1-2; a possible D gene is TRBD1 (5 bases). CDR3 length: 13 residues. The germline V gene has CDR1 SGHVS and CDR2 FQNEAQ. V gave up 5 bases and J gave up 6 bases, with 13 bases separating them. The CDR3 loop is CASSPYYRNGYTF. CDR3 sequence (DNA): TGTGCCAGCAGCCCTTATTACAGGAATGGCTACACCTTC.

This chain uses TRBV5-6 with TRBJ1-2; unclear D gene. This CDR3 is built from 13 residues. Trimming cost V 7 bases and J 2 bases, with 12 bases left between them. Germline V lookup: CDR1 SGHDT, CDR2 YYEEEE. The CDR3 region is CASSHENNYGYTF. For the CDR3, the DNA is TGTGCCAGCTCCCATGAGAACAACTATGGCTACACCTTC. The full variable domain, in which reference TRBV5-6 and TRBJ1-2 provide the parts outside the CDR3, is DAGVTQSPTHLIKTRGQQVTLRCSPKSGHDTVSWYQQALGQGPQFIFQYYEEEERQRGNFPDRFSGHQFPNYSSELNVNALLLGDSALYLCASSHENNYGYTFGSGTRLTVV.

The CDR3 nucleotides read TGTGCCAGCAGCCGAGGGACAGAGGAACAAGAGACCCAGTACTTC. Translated, it gives CASSRGTEEQETQYF. V usage is TRBV13 and J usage is TRBJ2-5; 7 nucleotides match TRBD1. V shed 5 bases and J 2 bases; nucleotides not matched to a gene: 8. The CDR3 has 15 residues. From germline, CDR1 is PRHDT and CDR2 FYEKMQ (reference sequence).

V is TRBV11-3 and J is TRBJ2-5; TRBD2 matches at 9 bases. The CDR3 is made up of 17 amino acids. Germline CDR1 is SGHNT and CDR2 is YENEEA. V shed 1 base and J 1 base; nucleotides not matched to a gene: 7. CDR3 in amino acids: CASSLGEAGGPQETQYF. DNA for the CDR3: TGTGCCAGCAGCTTAGGGGAAGCGGGGGGACCCCAAGAGACCCAGTACTTC.

The V call is TRBV10-3, the J call TRBJ1-2; D is ambiguous. The CDR3 runs 13 residues. The V end lost 4 bases, the J end lost 8 bases, and 14 bases lay between the germline ends. Germline values: CDR1 ENHRY, CDR2 SYGVKD. CDR3 loop: CAISAGMNAGYTF. In nucleotides, the CDR3 is TGTGCCATCAGTGCCGGGATGAATGCGGGCTACACCTTC.

The chain recombines TRBV5-1 with TRBJ1-1, with no clear D. In germline, CDR1 is SGHRS, CDR2 YFSETQ. The CDR3 is 13 residues long. V lost 4 bases to trimming and J lost 4 bases, with 11 bases between them. This CDR3 is CASSVPMSTEAFF. Written as DNA, the CDR3 is TGCGCCAGCAGCGTCCCTATGAGCACTGAAGCTTTCTTT. The full variable domain, in which reference TRBV5-1 and TRBJ1-1 provide the parts outside the CDR3, is KAGVTQTPRYLIKTRGQQVTLSCSPISGHRSVSWYQQTPGQGLQFLFEYFSETQRNKGNFPGRFSGRQFSNSRSEMNVSTLELGDSALYLCASSVPMSTEAFFGQGTRLTVV.

The gene calls are TRBV2 and TRBJ2-1; D is possibly TRBD2 (7 bases). This CDR3 is 15 amino acids long. Germline V CDR1 and CDR2: SNHLY, FYNNEI. V gave up 6 bases and J gave up 2 bases, with 14 bases separating them. The CDR3 nucleotides are TGTGCCAGCAGCCCAAGGGGGGGAACCTACAATGAGCAGTTCTTC. Its protein product is CASSPRGGTYNEQFF.